These T cell receptor beta chains were read from a single sample in a study of a mutant IDH1 vaccine in newly diagnosed glioma. Here immunoSEQ multiplex PCR was the method, and the copy in TCRdb shows in-frame clones only, minus some. In the table there are around 100,000 clones, about four fifths of which are singletons. The starting material was PBMCs, obtained from a glioma patient treated with radiotherapy, temozolomide or both. These receptors were taken from a man in his forties or fifties with glioma. Some clones in this sample may be carry-over from other donors' samples. Both conserved end residues are part of each CDR3. A D gene is named only where the DNA matches it firmly. Not every row has a clone size; where given, it reads once, few, many or a size class.

V	size	J	D	CDR3	DNA
TRBV5-4	-	TRBJ2-6	TRBD1	CASSRGQGRDSGANVLTF	TGTGCCAGCAGCAGAGGACAGGGGAGGGACTCTGGGGCCAACGTCCTGACTTTC
TRBV6-5	-	TRBJ2-7	-	CASSYSSLENYEQYF	TGTGCCAGCAGTTACTCGTCTTTAGAGAACTACGAGCAGTACTTC
TRBV6-5	-	TRBJ2-3	TRBD2	CASSYSGGGDTDTQYF	TGTGCCAGCAGTTACTCGGGCGGGGGGGACACAGATACGCAGTATTTT
TRBV6-5	-	TRBJ1-1	-	CASSPPEMGTEAFF	TGTGCCAGCAGTCCCCCGGAAATGGGCACTGAAGCTTTCTTT
TRBV6-1	-	TRBJ2-7	-	CASRGISYEQYF	TGTGCCAGCAGGGGTATCTCCTACGAGCAGTACTTC
TRBV7-8	-	TRBJ2-7	TRBD2	CASSLGLGYEQYF	TGTGCCAGCAGCTTGGGACTAGGCTACGAGCAGTACTTC
TRBV19	-	TRBJ1-6	-	CASTQGRRNSPLHF	TGTGCCAGTACCCAGGGGCGGAGGAATTCACCCCTCCACTTT
TRBV30	-	TRBJ2-7	-	CAWSVSGVFSEQYF	TGTGCCTGGAGTGTATCGGGGGTGTTTTCTGAGCAGTACTTC
TRBV18	few	TRBJ2-7	-	CASSFGGNAYEQYF	TGTGCCAGCTCATTCGGTGGTAATGCCTACGAGCAGTACTTC
TRBV10-1	-	TRBJ2-2	TRBD1	CASRRGQDTGELFF	TGCGCCAGCAGGAGAGGACAGGACACCGGGGAGCTGTTTTTT
TRBV25-1	-	TRBJ1-2	-	CASSSRGGYTF	TGTGCCAGCAGTTCTCGGGGTGGCTACACCTTC
TRBV27	-	TRBJ2-5	-	CASSLRGLQETQYF	TGTGCCAGCAGTTTACGGGGACTGCAAGAGACCCAGTACTTC
TRBV14	-	TRBJ2-5	-	CASSQLTGLGQETQYF	TGTGCCAGCAGCCAACTCACAGGATTGGGCCAAGAGACCCAGTACTTC
TRBV27	-	TRBJ1-4	-	CASSPLVGENEKLFF	TGTGCCAGCAGCCCCTTGGTTGGGGAAAATGAAAAACTGTTTTTT
TRBV5-1	-	TRBJ2-1	TRBD1	CASSLQGALYNEQFF	TGCGCCAGCAGCTTGCAGGGGGCACTGTACAATGAGCAGTTCTTC
TRBV7-2	-	TRBJ1-2	-	CASSPGHLYGYTF	TGTGCCAGCAGCCCGGGCCACCTCTATGGCTACACCTTC
TRBV6-4	-	TRBJ1-5	TRBD1	CASSSIDRGRQPQHF	TGTGCCAGCAGTTCAATAGACAGGGGACGCCAGCCCCAGCATTTT
TRBV4-2	once	TRBJ1-5	-	CASSQDGDGDQPQHF	TGTGCCAGCAGCCAAGATGGGGACGGAGATCAGCCCCAGCATTTT
TRBV5-1	-	TRBJ1-1	-	CASSLVWGTPDTEAFF	TGCGCCAGCAGCTTGGTATGGGGGACACCAGACACTGAAGCTTTCTTT
TRBV19	-	TRBJ1-1	-	CASSIEANTEAFF	TGTGCCAGTAGTATTGAGGCGAACACTGAAGCTTTCTTT
TRBV9	-	TRBJ2-6	TRBD2	CASSFRATRGNVLTF	TGTGCCAGCAGCTTCCGGGCCACGCGGGGGAACGTCCTGACTTTC
TRBV2	-	TRBJ2-2	-	CASRVPNTGELFF	TGTGCCAGCAGGGTACCGAACACCGGGGAGCTGTTTTTT
TRBV20-1	-	TRBJ2-5	TRBD2	CSVGGQETQYF	TGCAGTGTGGGGGGGCAAGAGACCCAGTACTTC
TRBV10-3	-	TRBJ2-7	-	CAISRGGREQYF	TGTGCCATCAGCCGAGGGGGACGCGAGCAGTACTTC
TRBV5-1	-	TRBJ2-7	TRBD1	CASSPGQGVGEQYF	TGCGCCAGCAGCCCGGGACAGGGGGTGGGCGAGCAGTACTTC
TRBV5-4	-	TRBJ2-7	-	CASSLSFSRTEQYF	TGTGCCAGCAGCTTGTCGTTCTCCAGGACAGAGCAGTACTTC
TRBV5-1	-	TRBJ2-7	-	CASSSTTSSYEQYF	TGCGCCAGCAGTTCGACAACCAGCTCCTACGAGCAGTACTTC
TRBV5-1	-	TRBJ2-1	TRBD2	CASSLYGLAGGDEQFF	TGCGCCAGCAGCTTGTATGGACTAGCGGGGGGGGATGAGCAGTTCTTC
TRBV14	-	TRBJ2-7	TRBD1	CASSDMGQSYEQYF	TGTGCCAGCAGCGACATGGGACAGTCCTACGAGCAGTACTTC
TRBV29-1	-	TRBJ1-3	-	CSVGGAGNTIYF	TGCAGCGTTGGAGGGGCTGGAAACACCATATATTTT
TRBV5-4	-	TRBJ2-3	TRBD2	CASSSGTSVSDTQYF	TGTGCCAGCAGCTCCGGGACTAGCGTATCAGATACGCAGTATTTT
TRBV5-6	once	TRBJ2-3	-	CASSLSGNTQYF	TGTGCCAGCAGCTTGAGCGGTAATACGCAGTATTTT
TRBV5-6	-	TRBJ2-4	-	CASSLFVGPKAKNIQYF	TGTGCCAGCAGCTTGTTTGTGGGTCCCAAAGCCAAAAACATTCAGTACTTC
TRBV6-5	-	TRBJ1-5	-	CASSMIINQPQHF	TGTGCCAGCAGTATGATAATTAATCAGCCCCAGCATTTT
TRBV7-8	-	TRBJ2-3	TRBD2	CASSLAPAGGLTQYF	TGTGCCAGCAGCTTAGCGCCAGCGGGGGGCCTTACGCAGTATTTT
TRBV19	-	TRBJ1-3	-	CATGAYSGNTIYF	TGTGCCACCGGGGCCTACTCTGGAAACACCATATATTTT
TRBV10-2	-	TRBJ1-6	-	CASSWPGSSPLHF	TGCGCCAGCAGTTGGCCAGGGAGTTCACCCCTCCACTTT
TRBV6-1	once	TRBJ2-5	-	CASSEALQETQYF	TGTGCCAGCAGTGAAGCACTGCAAGAGACCCAGTACTTC
TRBV27	-	TRBJ1-6	TRBD1	CASSIGTGYSPLHF	TGTGCCAGCAGCATAGGGACAGGTTACTCACCCCTCCACTTT
TRBV6-6	-	TRBJ1-1	-	CASSYPTGSASTEAFF	TGTGCCAGCAGTTACCCTACAGGGTCCGCCAGCACTGAAGCTTTCTTT
TRBV4-1	-	TRBJ1-4	TRBD1	CASSQGGTENEKLFF	TGCGCCAGCAGCCAGGGGGGGACAGAGAATGAAAAACTGTTTTTT
TRBV5-4	-	TRBJ1-2	-	CASSLRETALNYGYTF	TGTGCCAGCAGCTTGAGGGAGACAGCCCTTAACTATGGCTACACCTTC
TRBV5-1	-	TRBJ2-7	TRBD2	CASSLVSGGSSYEQYF	TGCGCCAGCAGCTTGGTTTCCGGGGGGAGCTCCTACGAGCAGTACTTC
TRBV5-1	once	TRBJ2-5	TRBD1	CASSYSYRGETQYF	TGCGCCAGCAGTTATTCATACAGGGGTGAGACCCAGTACTTC